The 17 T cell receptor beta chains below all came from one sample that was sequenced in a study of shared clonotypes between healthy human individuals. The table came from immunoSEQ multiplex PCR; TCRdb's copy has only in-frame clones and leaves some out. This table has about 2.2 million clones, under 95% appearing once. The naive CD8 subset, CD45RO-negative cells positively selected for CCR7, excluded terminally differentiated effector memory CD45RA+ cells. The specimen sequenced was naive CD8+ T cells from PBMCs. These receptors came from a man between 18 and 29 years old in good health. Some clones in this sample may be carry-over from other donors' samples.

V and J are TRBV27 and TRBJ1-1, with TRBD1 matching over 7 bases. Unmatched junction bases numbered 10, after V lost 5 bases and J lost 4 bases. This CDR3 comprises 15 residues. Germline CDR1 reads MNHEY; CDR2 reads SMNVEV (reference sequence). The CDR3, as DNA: TGTGCCAGCAGTCCTTGGGGAGGGGGCGGCACTGAAGCTTTCTTT. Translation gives CASSPWGGGGTEAFF.

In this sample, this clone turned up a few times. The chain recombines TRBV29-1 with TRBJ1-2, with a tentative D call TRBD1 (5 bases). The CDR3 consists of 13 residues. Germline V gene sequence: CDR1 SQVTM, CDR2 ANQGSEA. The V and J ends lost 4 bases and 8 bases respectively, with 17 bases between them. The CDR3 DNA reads TGCAGCGTTGTCCGGGACGAATCGGTCGGCTACACCTTC. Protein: CSVVRDESVGYTF.

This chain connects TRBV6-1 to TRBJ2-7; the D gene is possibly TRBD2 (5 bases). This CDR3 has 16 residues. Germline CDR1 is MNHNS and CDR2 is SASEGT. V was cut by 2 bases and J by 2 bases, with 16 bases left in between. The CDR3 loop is CASSERAIPGAYEQYF. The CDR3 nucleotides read TGTGCCAGCAGTGAACGTGCGATACCCGGGGCCTACGAGCAGTACTTC.

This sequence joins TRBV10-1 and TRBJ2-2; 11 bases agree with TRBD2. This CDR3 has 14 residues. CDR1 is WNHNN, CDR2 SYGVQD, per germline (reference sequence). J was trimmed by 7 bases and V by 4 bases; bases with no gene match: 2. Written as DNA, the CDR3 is TGCGCCAGCAGTGCACTAGCGGGAGTCGGGGAGCTGTTTTTT. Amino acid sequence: CASSALAGVGELFF.

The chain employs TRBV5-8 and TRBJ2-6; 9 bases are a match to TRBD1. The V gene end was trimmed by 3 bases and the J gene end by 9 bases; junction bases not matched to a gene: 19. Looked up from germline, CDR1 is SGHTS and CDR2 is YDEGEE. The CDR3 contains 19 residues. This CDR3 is CASSYYPGQGPFGDNVLTF. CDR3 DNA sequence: TGTGCCAGCAGCTATTATCCTGGACAGGGGCCGTTTGGTGACAACGTCCTGACTTTC.

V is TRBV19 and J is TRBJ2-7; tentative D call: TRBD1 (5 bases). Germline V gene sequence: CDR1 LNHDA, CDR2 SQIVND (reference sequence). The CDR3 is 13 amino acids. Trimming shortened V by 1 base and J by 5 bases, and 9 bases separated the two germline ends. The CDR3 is CASSIVPGNEQYF. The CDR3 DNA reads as TGTGCCAGTAGTATAGTCCCAGGGAACGAGCAGTACTTC.

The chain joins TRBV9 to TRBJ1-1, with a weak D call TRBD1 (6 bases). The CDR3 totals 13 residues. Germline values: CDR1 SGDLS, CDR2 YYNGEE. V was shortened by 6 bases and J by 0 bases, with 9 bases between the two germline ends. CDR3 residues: CASTDRLNTEAFF. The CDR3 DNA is TGTGCCAGCACGGACAGATTGAACACTGAAGCTTTCTTT.

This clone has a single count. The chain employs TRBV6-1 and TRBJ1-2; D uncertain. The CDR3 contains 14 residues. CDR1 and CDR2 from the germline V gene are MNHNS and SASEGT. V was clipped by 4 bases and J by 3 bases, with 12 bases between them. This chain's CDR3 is CASSGWSEHYGYTF. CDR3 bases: TGTGCCAGCAGTGGATGGTCTGAGCACTATGGCTACACCTTC.

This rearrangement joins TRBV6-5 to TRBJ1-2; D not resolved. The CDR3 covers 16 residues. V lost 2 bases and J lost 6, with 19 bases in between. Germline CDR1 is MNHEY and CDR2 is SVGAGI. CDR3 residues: CASSYGVISGLDGYTF. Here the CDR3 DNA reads TGTGCCAGCAGTTACGGGGTTATTAGCGGTCTGGATGGCTACACCTTC.

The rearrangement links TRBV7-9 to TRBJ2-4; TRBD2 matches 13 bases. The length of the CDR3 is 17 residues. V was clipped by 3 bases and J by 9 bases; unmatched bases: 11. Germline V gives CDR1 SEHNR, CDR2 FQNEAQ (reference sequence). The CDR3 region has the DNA TGTGCCAGCAGCTTGGGACTAGCGGGGCCCAATGGGGGCATTCAGTACTTC. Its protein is CASSLGLAGPNGGIQYF.

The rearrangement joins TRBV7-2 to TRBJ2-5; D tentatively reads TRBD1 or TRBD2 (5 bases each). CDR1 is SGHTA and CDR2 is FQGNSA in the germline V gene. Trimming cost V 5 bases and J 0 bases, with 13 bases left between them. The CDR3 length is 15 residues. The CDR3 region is CASSLGARYQETQYF. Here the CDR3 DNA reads TGTGCCAGCAGCCTCGGGGCTCGATACCAAGAGACCCAGTACTTC.

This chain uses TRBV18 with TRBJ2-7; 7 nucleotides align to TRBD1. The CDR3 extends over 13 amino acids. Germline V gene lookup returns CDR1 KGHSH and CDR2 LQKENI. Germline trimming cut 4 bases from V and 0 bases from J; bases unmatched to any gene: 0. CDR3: CASSRQGSYEQYF. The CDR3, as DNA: TGTGCCAGCTCACGACAGGGCTCCTACGAGCAGTACTTC.

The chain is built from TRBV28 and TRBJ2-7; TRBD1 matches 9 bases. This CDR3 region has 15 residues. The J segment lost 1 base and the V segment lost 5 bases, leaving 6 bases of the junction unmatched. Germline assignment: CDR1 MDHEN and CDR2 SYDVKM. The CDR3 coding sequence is TGTGCCAGCAGTCCCCCGGGACAGGGTTCCTACGAGCAGTACTTC. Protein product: CASSPPGQGSYEQYF.

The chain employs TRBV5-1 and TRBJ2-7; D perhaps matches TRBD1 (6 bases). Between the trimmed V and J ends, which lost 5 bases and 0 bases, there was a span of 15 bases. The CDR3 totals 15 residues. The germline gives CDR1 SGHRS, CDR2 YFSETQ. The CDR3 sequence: CASRQDRRSSYEQYF. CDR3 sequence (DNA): TGCGCCAGCAGACAAGACAGGAGGAGCTCCTACGAGCAGTACTTC. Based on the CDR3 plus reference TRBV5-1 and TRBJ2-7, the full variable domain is KAGVTQTPRYLIKTRGQQVTLSCSPISGHRSVSWYQQTPGQGLQFLFEYFSETQRNKGNFPGRFSGRQFSNSRSEMNVSTLELGDSALYLCASRQDRRSSYEQYFGPGTRLTVT.

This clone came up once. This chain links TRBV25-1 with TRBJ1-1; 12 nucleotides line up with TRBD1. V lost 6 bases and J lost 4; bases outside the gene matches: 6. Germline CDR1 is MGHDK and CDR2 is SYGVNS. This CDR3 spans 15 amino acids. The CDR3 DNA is TGTGCCAGCAGGAAGGGACAGGGGGCTGGCACTGAAGCTTTCTTT. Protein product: CASRKGQGAGTEAFF.

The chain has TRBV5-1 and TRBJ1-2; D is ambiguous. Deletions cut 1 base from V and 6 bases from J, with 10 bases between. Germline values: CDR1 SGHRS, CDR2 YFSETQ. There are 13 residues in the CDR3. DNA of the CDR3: TGCGCCAGCAGCTTGTCGGAGGGTGATGGCTACACCTTC. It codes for CASSLSEGDGYTF. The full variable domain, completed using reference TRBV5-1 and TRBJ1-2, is KAGVTQTPRYLIKTRGQQVTLSCSPISGHRSVSWYQQTPGQGLQFLFEYFSETQRNKGNFPGRFSGRQFSNSRSEMNVSTLELGDSALYLCASSLSEGDGYTFGSGTRLTVV.

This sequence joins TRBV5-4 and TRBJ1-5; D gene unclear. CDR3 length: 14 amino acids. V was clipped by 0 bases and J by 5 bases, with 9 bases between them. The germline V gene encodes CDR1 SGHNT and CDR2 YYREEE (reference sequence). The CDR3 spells CASSLAPGDQPQHF. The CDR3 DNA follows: TGTGCCAGCAGCTTGGCCCCAGGAGATCAGCCCCAGCATTTT.